The clone carrying this T cell receptor beta chain was counted at least ten times. This entry comes from a study of shared clonotypes between healthy human individuals. Study at large: Three CD4 naive, three CD4 memory, two CD8 naive and one CD8 memory plate were used per donor.

In the original processing: Filtering differed for immunoSEQ, which gave only junction sequences without quality scores. Assay used: immunoSEQ multiplex PCR; TCRdb lists only in-frame clones, some missing. The D gene and trimming were derived from the DNA, and the V and J assignments and clone size from that table. Of hundreds of thousands of clones in the sample, approximately 79% are singletons; the top ten hold more than 1.5%. Germline CDR1 is SGDLS and CDR2 is YYNGEE. The CDR3 contains 15 residues. V dropped 4 bases and J dropped 0 bases, with 13 bases sitting between them. Specimen: memory CD4+ T cells sorted from blood. Subset in this sample: CD45RA-negative fraction. The sequence came from a woman in her twenties or thirties in good health. This rearrangement joins TRBV9 to TRBJ2-5, with a tentative D call TRBD1 (6 bases). The CDR3 loop reads CASSSKGDYQETQYF. In DNA, the CDR3 is TGTGCCAGCAGCTCCAAGGGGGATTACCAAGAGACCCAGTACTTC.